The 15 T cell receptor beta chains below come from one sample, sequenced in a study of post-analysis software for immune sequencing data. No cognate antigen is known for these TCRs. Included in the TCR beta cDNA libraries were unique molecular identifiers. TCRdb re-derived calls from the PCR reads in MiXCR, one entry per CDR3 protein. The sample yields about 460,000 distinct CDR3 sequences, under 55% seen once. Study results and limitations: Elevated frequency relative to controls characterized roughly 5 TRBV segments in patients, TRBV5-6, TRBV5-1 and TRBV20-1 among them.

The sample comprised blood. Every receptor here comes from a girl aged 5-17 years with multiple sclerosis.

This chain joins TRBV7-3 and TRBJ2-3; perhaps D is TRBD1 or TRBD2 (5 bases each). Germline CDR1 is SGHTA and CDR2 is FQGTGA. V gave up 2 bases and J gave up 2 bases, with 11 bases separating them. The CDR3 contains 15 residues. Here the CDR3 DNA reads TGTGCCAGCAGCTTATGGGGCGGACTCACAGATACGCAGTATTTT. Protein sequence: CASSLWGGLTDTQYF.

The table lists this clonotype with a count of one. In DNA form, the CDR3 reads TGTGCCATCAGTGGGGGGACTAGCGGGGTCACAGATACGCAGTATTTT. Translation gives CAISGGTSGVTDTQYF. V usage is TRBV10-3 and J usage is TRBJ2-3; TRBD2 matches at 13 bases. Germline CDR1 reads ENHRY; CDR2 reads SYGVKD. The V and J ends lost 4 bases and 2 bases, in that order; junction bases with no gene match: 3. The CDR3 consists of 16 residues.

The gene calls are TRBV20-1 and TRBJ2-5, with TRBD2 identical over 7 bases. The J call may not be correct, given that the DNA end is closer to TRBJ2-7. The germline CDR1 and CDR2 sequences are DFQATT and SNEGSKA (reference sequence). CDR3 size: 17 residues. The CDR3 coding sequence is TGCAGTGCTAGAAATCTCTTCGCGGGAGCCAACCTCTACGAGCAGTACTTC. As protein: CSARNLFAGANLYEQYF.

This clonotype was seen only a few times. The chain combines TRBV7-2 with TRBJ2-1; 9 nucleotides match TRBD2. V was pared by 2 bases and J by 4 bases, with 0 bases of the junction left unmatched. Germline loops: CDR1 SGHTA, CDR2 FQGNSA. This CDR3 is built from 14 residues. In DNA form, the CDR3 reads TGTGCCAGCAGCTTACTAGCGGGATACAATGAGCAGTTCTTC. Residues: CASSLLAGYNEQFF.

The chain is built from TRBV28 and TRBJ2-7; D perhaps matches TRBD2 (5 bases). CDR1 and CDR2 from the germline V gene are MDHEN and SYDVKM. The CDR3 spans 17 residues. V lost 6 bases, J lost 1 base, and 22 bases lay in between. The chain's CDR3 is CASRPKRQDGRSYEQYF. In nucleotides, the CDR3 is TGTGCCAGCAGACCTAAGCGGCAGGACGGAAGGTCCTACGAGCAGTACTTC.

This chain joins TRBV3-1 and TRBJ2-1, with D perhaps matching TRBD2 (6 bases). Trimming stripped 1 base from V and 14 bases from J, with 15 bases between. The germline V gene has CDR1 LGHDT and CDR2 YNNKEL (reference sequence). The CDR3 has 13 residues. The CDR3 spells CASSQALWDSEFF. CDR3 DNA sequence: TGTGCCAGCAGCCAAGCCCTCTGGGACTCTGAGTTCTTC.

The genes are TRBV5-1 and TRBJ2-1; D unclear. The CDR3 has 15 residues. In germline, CDR1 is SGHRS, CDR2 YFSETQ. V was trimmed by 0 bases and J by 4 bases, leaving 11 bases between them. CDR3 residues: CASSLDRDPYNEQFF. CDR3 bases: TGCGCCAGCAGCTTGGATAGGGATCCTTACAATGAGCAGTTCTTC.

There are a few counts of this clonotype. The chain combines TRBV4-2 with TRBJ2-1; 11 bases agree with TRBD2. V was pared by 0 bases and J by 7 bases, with 14 bases of the junction left unmatched. The germline V gene encodes CDR1 LGHNA and CDR2 YNFKEQ. The CDR3 runs 19 residues. The CDR3 spells CASSQETTNSGRAGNEQFF. DNA of the CDR3: TGTGCCAGCAGCCAAGAAACCACTAATAGCGGGAGGGCGGGGAATGAGCAGTTCTTC.

The chain carries TRBV20-1 and TRBJ2-1; 11 bases agree with TRBD2. The germline CDR1 and CDR2 sequences are DFQATT and SNEGSKA (reference sequence). Trimming took 3 bases from V and 10 from J; bases not matched to a gene: 17. The CDR3 totals 17 residues. CDR3 bases: TGCAGTGCTAGTGGGCTAGCGGGAGGATCGTTCGCGAACGAGCAGTTCTTC. Encoded protein: CSASGLAGGSFANEQFF.

There are a few counts of this clonotype. The rearrangement links TRBV12-3 or TRBV12-4 to TRBJ2-7; D is perhaps TRBD1 (6 bases). The CDR3 is made up of 13 amino acids. V was cut by 6 bases and J by 7 bases, with 16 bases left in between. CDR3 loop: CASSRDRIGEQYF. The DNA of the CDR3 is TGTGCCAGCAGCCGCGACAGGATTGGAGAGCAGTACTTC.

There are a few counts of this clonotype. The V and J genes are TRBV4-3 and TRBJ2-6; 11 bases line up with TRBD2. The CDR3 runs 20 residues. The germline CDR1 and CDR2 sequences are LGHNA and YSLEER. V lost 0 bases and J lost 3; bases outside the gene matches: 10. This CDR3 is CASSQEGTSGRVGGANVLTF. CDR3 in DNA: TGCGCCAGCAGCCAAGAAGGTACTAGCGGGAGAGTAGGTGGGGCCAACGTCCTGACTTTC.

This chain connects TRBV6-5 to TRBJ1-2, with unresolved D. CDR1 is MNHEY, CDR2 SVGAGI, per germline. CDR3 length: 13 amino acids. Trimming took off 0 bases at V and 2 bases at J, with 4 bases between the two ends. The CDR3 is CASSYSGNYGYTF. The DNA for the CDR3 is TGTGCCAGCAGTTACTCAGGGAACTATGGCTACACCTTC.

The chain joins TRBV12-3 or TRBV12-4 to TRBJ2-3; D is possibly TRBD2 (6 bases). V was shortened by 6 bases and J by 8 bases, with 12 bases between the two germline ends. The CDR3 is 12 residues long. This CDR3 reads CASSRAGGTQYF. CDR3 sequence (DNA): TGTGCCAGCAGCCGCGCCGGGGGTACGCAGTATTTT.

V usage is TRBV6-6 and J usage is TRBJ2-7; D might be TRBD1 (6 bases). V lost 5 bases, J lost 3 bases, and 14 bases lay in between. The CDR3 has 14 residues. The germline CDR1 and CDR2 sequences are MNHNY and SVGAGI (reference sequence). The CDR3 region is CASSKGDTVYEQYF. The CDR3 nucleotides are TGTGCCAGCAGTAAAGGGGACACCGTCTACGAGCAGTACTTC.

In its sample, this clonotype was seen a few times. This chain connects TRBV7-2 to TRBJ2-6; 7 nucleotides line up with TRBD2. The J segment lost 5 bases and the V segment lost 1 base, leaving 2 bases of the junction unmatched. The germline V gene encodes CDR1 SGHTA and CDR2 FQGNSA. The CDR3 spans 15 residues. The CDR3 region has the DNA TGTGCCAGCAGCTTAGGCGGGGGTAGGGCCAACGTCCTGACTTTC. Amino acid sequence: CASSLGGGRANVLTF.